This paragraph reports one T cell receptor beta chain. The antigen remains undetermined. The study separated CD4+ cells into CD45RA+ naive and CD45RA-negative memory subsets. The CDR3 totals 11 residues. Germline V gene lookup returns CDR1 DFQATT and CDR2 SNEGSKA (reference sequence). The V end was cut by 5 bases, the J end by 4 bases, with 8 bases between. This record comes from a study of shared clonotypes between healthy human individuals. Using immunoSEQ multiplex PCR, the repertoire was profiled, and TCRdb retains in-frame clones only, with some absent. The table includes about 2.4 million clones, approximately 93% detected once. General study results and limits: Donor clonotype sharing was expected to depend on sequencing depth.

The sequence was collected from a man aged 18 to 30 in good health. Some clones in this sample may be carry-over from other donors' samples. Sample: naive CD4+ T cells from PBMCs. Subset: CD45RA+ positively selected. The chain uses TRBV20-1 and TRBJ1-2; D remains unclear. DNA for the CDR3: TGCAGTGCTCCTTCTGGCTATGGCTACACCTTC. It is translated as CSAPSGYGYTF.